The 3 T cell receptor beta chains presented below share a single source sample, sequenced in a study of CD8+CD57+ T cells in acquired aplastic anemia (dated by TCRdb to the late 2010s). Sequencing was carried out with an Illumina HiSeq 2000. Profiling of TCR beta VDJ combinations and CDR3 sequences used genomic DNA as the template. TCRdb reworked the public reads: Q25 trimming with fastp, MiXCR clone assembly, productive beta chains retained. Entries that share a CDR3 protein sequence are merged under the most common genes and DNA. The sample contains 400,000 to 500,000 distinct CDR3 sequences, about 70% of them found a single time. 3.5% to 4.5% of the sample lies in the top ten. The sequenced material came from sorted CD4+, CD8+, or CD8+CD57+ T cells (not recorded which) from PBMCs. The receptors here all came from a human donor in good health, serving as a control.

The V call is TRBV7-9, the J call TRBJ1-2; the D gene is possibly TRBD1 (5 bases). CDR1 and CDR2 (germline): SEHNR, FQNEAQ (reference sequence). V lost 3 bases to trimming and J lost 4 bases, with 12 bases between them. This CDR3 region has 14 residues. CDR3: CASSFPRESYGYTF. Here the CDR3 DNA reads TGTGCCAGCAGCTTTCCCAGGGAAAGCTATGGCTACACCTTC.

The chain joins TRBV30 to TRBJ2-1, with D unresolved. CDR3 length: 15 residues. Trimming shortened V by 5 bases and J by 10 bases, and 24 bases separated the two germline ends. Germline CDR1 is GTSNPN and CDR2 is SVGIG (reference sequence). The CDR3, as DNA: TGTGCCTGGGCGGCCGCGGCACTCGTGGTTGGGGAGCAGTTCTTC. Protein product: CAWAAAALVVGEQFF.

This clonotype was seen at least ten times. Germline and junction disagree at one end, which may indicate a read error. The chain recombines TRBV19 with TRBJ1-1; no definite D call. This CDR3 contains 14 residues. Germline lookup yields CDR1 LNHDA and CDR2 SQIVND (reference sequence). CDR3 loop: CASSAGYINTEALF. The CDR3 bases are TGTGCCAGTAGTGCGGGATATATAAACACTGAAGCTCTCTTT. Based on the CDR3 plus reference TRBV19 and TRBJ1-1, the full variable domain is DGGITQSPKYLFRKEGQNVTLSCEQNLNHDAMYWYRQDPGQGLRLIYYSQIVNDFQKGDIAEGYSVSREKKESFPLTVTSAQKNPTAFYLCASSAGYINTEALFGQGTRLTVV.